A selection of T cell receptor beta chains follows, all from one sample in a study of control samples from healthy donors and cancer patients. The data were produced by immunoSEQ multiplex PCR, yet TCRdb's version contains in-frame clones alone and is incomplete. The sample records roughly 98,000 clones, more than 75% being singletons. The sequencing sample was made of blood. The origin of the receptors is a woman in her sixties in good health. The CDR3 runs from the conserved cysteine through the conserved F or W. Fields, in order: J gene, clone size, V gene, D gene, CDR3 DNA, CDR3 protein. D genes are given only for firm matches. Clone size appears in some rows only: once, few, many, or a class for an expanded clone.

J gene: TRBJ1-1; clone size: .; V gene: TRBV28; D gene: TRBD1; CDR3 DNA: TGTGCCAGCAGTCCAGCAGGGGGCGGAACTGAAGCTTTCTTT; CDR3 protein: CASSPAGGGTEAFF
J gene: TRBJ2-1; clone size: many; V gene: TRBV6-5; D gene: .; CDR3 DNA: TGTGCCAGCCTTACAGGGCCGTACAATGAGCAGTTCTTC; CDR3 protein: CASLTGPYNEQFF
J gene: TRBJ1-5; clone size: .; V gene: TRBV9; D gene: TRBD1; CDR3 DNA: TGTGCCAGCAGCACAGGACAGGCGGCGGAGCAGCCCCAGCATTTT; CDR3 protein: CASSTGQAAEQPQHF
J gene: TRBJ2-1; clone size: .; V gene: TRBV7-9; D gene: TRBD2; CDR3 DNA: TGTGCCAGCAGCTCCGGACTAGCGGGGTACAATGAGCAGTTCTTC; CDR3 protein: CASSSGLAGYNEQFF
J gene: TRBJ1-3; clone size: .; V gene: TRBV24-1; D gene: .; CDR3 DNA: TGTGCCACCAGTGATTCCCGCGGACGGGACTTCTCTGGAAACACCATATATTTT; CDR3 protein: CATSDSRGRDFSGNTIYF
J gene: TRBJ2-7; clone size: .; V gene: TRBV19; D gene: TRBD1; CDR3 DNA: TGTGCCAGTAGTTCTAGGACAGGGGGTTCCTACGAGCAGTACTTC; CDR3 protein: CASSSRTGGSYEQYF
J gene: TRBJ2-7; clone size: .; V gene: TRBV6-2/TRBV6-3; D gene: TRBD1; CDR3 DNA: TGTGCCAGCAGTTACTCAGGGACAGCAGCATACGAGCAGTACTTC; CDR3 protein: CASSYSGTAAYEQYF
J gene: TRBJ1-5; clone size: .; V gene: TRBV5-8; D gene: .; CDR3 DNA: TGTGCCAGCAGCTCGGGACTCCGGCAGCCCCAGCATTTT; CDR3 protein: CASSSGLRQPQHF
J gene: TRBJ2-1; clone size: .; V gene: TRBV2; D gene: TRBD2; CDR3 DNA: TGTGCCAGCAACCTCAGAGCGGGGGGCAACAATGAGCAGTTCTTC; CDR3 protein: CASNLRAGGNNEQFF
J gene: TRBJ2-3; clone size: .; V gene: TRBV19; D gene: TRBD2; CDR3 DNA: TGTGCCAGTAGTAAGGGCGCTAGCGGGGGGGCGATGGGAACAGATACGCAGTATTTT; CDR3 protein: CASSKGASGGAMGTDTQYF
J gene: TRBJ1-1; clone size: .; V gene: TRBV5-1; D gene: .; CDR3 DNA: TGCGCCAGCTCCCCGGGAGGGGCTCACACTGAAGCTTTCTTT; CDR3 protein: CASSPGGAHTEAFF
J gene: TRBJ2-1; clone size: .; V gene: TRBV5-1; D gene: .; CDR3 DNA: TGCGCCAGCCGGGCGAACAATGAGCAGTTCTTC; CDR3 protein: CASRANNEQFF
J gene: TRBJ2-2; clone size: .; V gene: TRBV7-2; D gene: .; CDR3 DNA: TGTGCCAGCAGCGAGGGAGGGGGCCCCGGGGAGCTGTTTTTT; CDR3 protein: CASSEGGGPGELFF
J gene: TRBJ2-7; clone size: .; V gene: TRBV7-2; D gene: .; CDR3 DNA: TGTGCCAGCAGCTTAGCGCGCGGCGGGGCCCACGAGCAGTACTTC; CDR3 protein: CASSLARGGAHEQYF
J gene: TRBJ1-2; clone size: .; V gene: TRBV12-5; D gene: TRBD1; CDR3 DNA: TGTGCTAGTGGTTTGTTACCACACGGCGGGACAGGGAATGGCTACACCTTC; CDR3 protein: CASGLLPHGGTGNGYTF
J gene: TRBJ1-4; clone size: .; V gene: TRBV6-5; D gene: .; CDR3 DNA: TGTGCCAGCAGTTCCGGACAGTCTAATGAAAAACTGTTTTTT; CDR3 protein: CASSSGQSNEKLFF
J gene: TRBJ2-7; clone size: .; V gene: TRBV5-1; D gene: TRBD2; CDR3 DNA: TGCGCCAGCAGCGAGCCTAGCGGGAGTTACGAGCAGTACTTC; CDR3 protein: CASSEPSGSYEQYF
J gene: TRBJ2-1; clone size: .; V gene: TRBV5-6; D gene: .; CDR3 DNA: TGTGCCAGCAGTCTTAGTACGGGGGAGCAGTTCTTC; CDR3 protein: CASSLSTGEQFF
J gene: TRBJ2-3; clone size: once; V gene: TRBV6-6; D gene: .; CDR3 DNA: TGTGCCAGCAGTCCCAAGGGGCAGGAAAGCACAGATACGCAGTATTTT; CDR3 protein: CASSPKGQESTDTQYF
J gene: TRBJ2-2; clone size: .; V gene: TRBV21-1; D gene: .; CDR3 DNA: TGTGCCAACCACACCGGGGAGCTGTTTTTT; CDR3 protein: CANHTGELFF
J gene: TRBJ1-2; clone size: .; V gene: TRBV3-1/TRBV3-2; D gene: TRBD1; CDR3 DNA: TGTGCCAGCAGCGACATGACCCCAGGGGGCGGCTACACCTTC; CDR3 protein: CASSDMTPGGGYTF
J gene: TRBJ1-2; clone size: .; V gene: TRBV7-2; D gene: .; CDR3 DNA: TGTGCCAGCAGCTTAGCGGTGACAGACTATGGCTACACCTTC; CDR3 protein: CASSLAVTDYGYTF
J gene: TRBJ2-1; clone size: many; V gene: TRBV29-1; D gene: .; CDR3 DNA: TGCAGCGTTGAGGGGGATCCCAGCTACAATGAGCAGTTCTTC; CDR3 protein: CSVEGDPSYNEQFF
J gene: TRBJ2-7; clone size: .; V gene: TRBV6-5; D gene: TRBD1; CDR3 DNA: TGTGCCAGTGATCGGACAGGAACGTCCGAGCAGTACTTC; CDR3 protein: CASDRTGTSEQYF
J gene: TRBJ1-6; clone size: .; V gene: TRBV9; D gene: .; CDR3 DNA: TGTGCCAGCAGCGTTTCAGGAGAACTACATTCACCCCTCCACTTT; CDR3 protein: CASSVSGELHSPLHF
J gene: TRBJ1-1; clone size: few; V gene: TRBV2; D gene: .; CDR3 DNA: TGTGCCAGCAGGATCGAGGCGAACACTGAAGCTTTCTTT; CDR3 protein: CASRIEANTEAFF
J gene: TRBJ1-2; clone size: .; V gene: TRBV6-2/TRBV6-3; D gene: TRBD1; CDR3 DNA: TGTGCCAGCAGTCCCCTACCGGGACAGGGCCCCCACTATGGCTACACCTTC; CDR3 protein: CASSPLPGQGPHYGYTF
J gene: TRBJ2-3; clone size: .; V gene: TRBV15; D gene: .; CDR3 DNA: TGTGCCACCAGCAGAGCCGCGTTGGGTCCCACAGATACGCAGTATTTT; CDR3 protein: CATSRAALGPTDTQYF
J gene: TRBJ1-4; clone size: .; V gene: TRBV6-6; D gene: .; CDR3 DNA: TGTGCCAGCAGTTACCGGAAGGAAAAACTGTTTTTT; CDR3 protein: CASSYRKEKLFF
J gene: TRBJ1-2; clone size: .; V gene: TRBV5-1; D gene: .; CDR3 DNA: TGCGCCAGCAGGCAGGGCCTGAACCCATTATCCGATGGCTACACCTTC; CDR3 protein: CASRQGLNPLSDGYTF
J gene: TRBJ2-1; clone size: .; V gene: TRBV19; D gene: TRBD1; CDR3 DNA: TGTGCCAGACCGGGACAGGGGGACAATGAGCAGTTCTTC; CDR3 protein: CARPGQGDNEQFF
J gene: TRBJ2-3; clone size: .; V gene: TRBV7-9; D gene: TRBD2; CDR3 DNA: TGTGCCAGCAGCCCTCGTACCGGGACTAGCGGGAGGAGAGATACGCAGTATTTT; CDR3 protein: CASSPRTGTSGRRDTQYF
J gene: TRBJ2-7; clone size: .; V gene: TRBV5-1; D gene: TRBD2; CDR3 DNA: TGCGCCAGCAGCGGTACACTAGCGGGGGGACTGTACGAGCAGTACTTC; CDR3 protein: CASSGTLAGGLYEQYF
J gene: TRBJ1-5; clone size: .; V gene: TRBV27; D gene: TRBD1; CDR3 DNA: TGTGCCAGCAGTCCTGATTCAGGGGGAAGCAATCAGCCCCAGCATTTT; CDR3 protein: CASSPDSGGSNQPQHF
J gene: TRBJ2-1; clone size: .; V gene: TRBV27; D gene: TRBD2; CDR3 DNA: TGTGCCAGCAGAGACCGACTAGCGGGGGGTCCCAGTGAGCAGTTCTTC; CDR3 protein: CASRDRLAGGPSEQFF
J gene: TRBJ2-1; clone size: .; V gene: TRBV6-5; D gene: TRBD2; CDR3 DNA: TGTGCCAGCAGGGACCCGAGCGGGGGAAACAATGAGCAGTTCTTC; CDR3 protein: CASRDPSGGNNEQFF
J gene: TRBJ2-1; clone size: once; V gene: TRBV6-5; D gene: .; CDR3 DNA: TGTGCCAGCAAAGTGAGTAATGAGCAGTTCTTC; CDR3 protein: CASKVSNEQFF
J gene: TRBJ2-5; clone size: .; V gene: TRBV18; D gene: .; CDR3 DNA: TGTGCCAGCTCACCCTATCGCCGGGAGACCCAGTACTTC; CDR3 protein: CASSPYRRETQYF
J gene: TRBJ1-1; clone size: once; V gene: TRBV4-2; D gene: .; CDR3 DNA: TGTGCCAGCAGCCAAGATCTAGGCCTGAACACTGAAGCTTTCTTT; CDR3 protein: CASSQDLGLNTEAFF
J gene: TRBJ2-5; clone size: .; V gene: TRBV7-2; D gene: .; CDR3 DNA: TGTGCCAGCAGCTTCAGGGCGTCACAAGAGACCCAGTACTTC; CDR3 protein: CASSFRASQETQYF
J gene: TRBJ1-2; clone size: .; V gene: TRBV12-3/TRBV12-4; D gene: .; CDR3 DNA: TGTGCCAGCAGTTTAGACAGCAACTATGGCTACACCTTC; CDR3 protein: CASSLDSNYGYTF
J gene: TRBJ1-6; clone size: .; V gene: TRBV2; D gene: .; CDR3 DNA: TGTGCCAGTAGGGGTACAGGGAGTGGTTCACCCCTCCACTTT; CDR3 protein: CASRGTGSGSPLHF
J gene: TRBJ1-1; clone size: .; V gene: TRBV9; D gene: .; CDR3 DNA: TGTGCCAGCAGCCCCCCCGGAAACTTGAACACTGAAGCTTTCTTT; CDR3 protein: CASSPPGNLNTEAFF
J gene: TRBJ2-7; clone size: .; V gene: TRBV7-9; D gene: .; CDR3 DNA: TGTGCCAGCAGCCCCCTCCTGGGCGAGCAGTACTTC; CDR3 protein: CASSPLLGEQYF
J gene: TRBJ1-1; clone size: .; V gene: TRBV14; D gene: .; CDR3 DNA: TGTGCCAGCAGTCGATTCGGGACTAGCGCTGAAGCTTTCTTT; CDR3 protein: CASSRFGTSAEAFF
J gene: TRBJ2-3; clone size: .; V gene: TRBV5-1; D gene: .; CDR3 DNA: TGCGCCAGCAGCTTGAGCGGAACGCAGTATTTT; CDR3 protein: CASSLSGTQYF
J gene: TRBJ1-6; clone size: .; V gene: TRBV4-3; D gene: .; CDR3 DNA: TGCGCCAGCAGCCAAGTTCGCTTCGAGTCACCCCTCCACTTT; CDR3 protein: CASSQVRFESPLHF
J gene: TRBJ2-1; clone size: .; V gene: TRBV20-1; D gene: .; CDR3 DNA: TGCAGTGCTAGTATCCCTTTTAGGCCCGACAATGAGCAGTTCTTC; CDR3 protein: CSASIPFRPDNEQFF